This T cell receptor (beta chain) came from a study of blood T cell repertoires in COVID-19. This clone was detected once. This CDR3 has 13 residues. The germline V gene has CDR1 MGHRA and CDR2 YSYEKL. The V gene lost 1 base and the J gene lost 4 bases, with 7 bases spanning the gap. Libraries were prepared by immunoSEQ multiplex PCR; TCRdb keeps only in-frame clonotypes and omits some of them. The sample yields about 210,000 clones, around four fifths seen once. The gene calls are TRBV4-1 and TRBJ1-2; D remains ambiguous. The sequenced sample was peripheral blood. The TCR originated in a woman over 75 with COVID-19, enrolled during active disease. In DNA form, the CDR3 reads TGCGCCAGCAGCCAAGCCCCCCTCTATGGCTACACCTTC. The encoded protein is CASSQAPLYGYTF.